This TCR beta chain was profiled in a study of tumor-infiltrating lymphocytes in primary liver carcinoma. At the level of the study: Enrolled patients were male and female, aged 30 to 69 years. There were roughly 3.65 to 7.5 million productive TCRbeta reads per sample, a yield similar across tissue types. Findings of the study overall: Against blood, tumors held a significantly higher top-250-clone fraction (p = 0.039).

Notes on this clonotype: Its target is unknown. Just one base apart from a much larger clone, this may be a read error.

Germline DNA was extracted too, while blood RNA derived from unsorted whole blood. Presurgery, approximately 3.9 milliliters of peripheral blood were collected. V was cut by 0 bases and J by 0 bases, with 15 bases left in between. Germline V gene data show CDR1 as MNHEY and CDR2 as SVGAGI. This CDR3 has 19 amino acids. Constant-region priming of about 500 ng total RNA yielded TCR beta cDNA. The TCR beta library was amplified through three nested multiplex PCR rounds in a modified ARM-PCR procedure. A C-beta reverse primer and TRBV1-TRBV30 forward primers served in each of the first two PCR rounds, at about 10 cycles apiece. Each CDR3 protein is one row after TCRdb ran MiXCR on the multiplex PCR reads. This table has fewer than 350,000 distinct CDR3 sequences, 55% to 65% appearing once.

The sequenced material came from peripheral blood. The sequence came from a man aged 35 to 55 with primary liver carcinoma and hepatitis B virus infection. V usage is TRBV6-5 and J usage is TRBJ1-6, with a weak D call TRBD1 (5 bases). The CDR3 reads CASSYSGEGIGSYNSPLHF. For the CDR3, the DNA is TGTGCCAGCAGTTACTCAGGGGAGGGCATTGGCTCCTATAATTCACCCCTCCACTTT.